Presented here are 19 T cell receptor beta chains from one specimen sequenced in a study of blood T cell repertoires in COVID-19. Profiled with immunoSEQ multiplex PCR; TCRdb holds only in-frame clones, not every one. The sample contains just over 650,000 clones, about 90% of which appear only once. The specimen was peripheral blood. These receptors were taken from a woman between 18 and 29 years old with acute or convalescent COVID-19.

The chain joins TRBV29-1 to TRBJ2-2; TRBD1 matches 7 bases. In germline, CDR1 is SQVTM, CDR2 ANQGSEA. The V and J ends lost 5 bases and 5 bases, in that order; junction bases with no gene match: 14. This CDR3 spans 16 amino acids. The CDR3 loop is CSVLGIRDRRTGELFF. The CDR3 DNA is TGCAGCGTTCTGGGCATCAGGGACAGACGGACCGGGGAGCTGTTTTTT.

The CDR3: CASSLAGPSGTEAFF. The CDR3 DNA reads TGCGCCAGCAGCTTGGCCGGCCCGTCAGGAACTGAAGCTTTCTTT. The chain combines TRBV5-1 with TRBJ1-1; the D is unclear. V gave up 0 bases and J gave up 5 bases, with 14 bases separating them. The CDR3 extends over 15 amino acids. Germline assignment: CDR1 SGHRS and CDR2 YFSETQ.

Comments on this clone: Other DNA sequences from this sample encode an identical CDR3 as well. V gene TRBV5-4 combines with J gene TRBJ1-1; D unclear. V lost 0 bases and J lost 1, with 4 bases in between. The CDR3 covers 13 residues. Per germline, CDR1 SGHNT and CDR2 YYREEE (reference sequence). CDR3 sequence reads: CASSLDRNTEAFF. DNA of the CDR3: TGTGCCAGCAGCTTGGACAGGAACACTGAAGCTTTCTTT.

The genes are TRBV2 and TRBJ1-3; 7 positions match TRBD1. The CDR3 spans 16 residues. Losses at the gene ends were 5 bases for V and 0 bases for J; bases not matched to a gene: 7. The germline V gene has CDR1 SNHLY and CDR2 FYNNEI. The CDR3 reads CASSLGQSGSGNTIYF. The CDR3 nucleotides read TGTGCCAGCAGTTTGGGACAGTCCGGCTCTGGAAACACCATATATTTT.

CDR3 region: CASSFGGQGREKLFF. The CDR3 bases are TGTGCCAGCAGTTTCGGGGGACAGGGCAGGGAAAAACTGTTTTTT. The chain combines TRBV6-5 with TRBJ1-4; 9 positions agree with TRBD1. After removal of 4 bases from V and 8 bases from J, the junction contained 8 bases not matched to a gene. The CDR3 sequence is 15 residues long. Germline values: CDR1 MNHEY, CDR2 SVGAGI.

V gene TRBV6-4 combines with J gene TRBJ2-2; possible D gene TRBD2, 5 bases. The V gene's germline CDR1 is MRHNA and CDR2 SNTAGT. The CDR3 spans 13 residues. V was trimmed by 8 bases and J by 6 bases, leaving 13 bases between them. As DNA, the CDR3 is TGTGCCAGCGCGGGTGACGGAGCCGGGGAGCTGTTTTTT. It yields the protein CASAGDGAGELFF.

The CDR3 reads CATSDLSRDYGYTF. For the CDR3, the DNA is TGTGCCACCAGTGATTTGAGTCGGGACTATGGCTACACCTTC. The V and J genes are TRBV24-1 and TRBJ1-2; D unresolved. V was shortened by 0 bases and J by 3 bases, with 7 bases between the two germline ends. Looked up from germline, CDR1 is KGHDR and CDR2 is SFDVKD. This CDR3 region has 14 residues.

J is TRBJ2-7 and V is TRBV6-5; D possibly corresponds to TRBD1 (6 bases). Germline CDR1 is MNHEY and CDR2 is SVGAGI. V was pared by 8 bases and J by 0 bases, with 11 bases between. There are 13 residues in the CDR3. The CDR3 region is CASSRGSSYEQYF. The CDR3 DNA sequence: TGTGCCAGCTCCAGGGGTTCCTCCTACGAGCAGTACTTC.

The chain has TRBV21-1 and TRBJ2-3; the listed D gene, TRBD1, was not tested against the DNA. TRBV21-1 is marked as a pseudogene. The CDR3 has 16 amino acids. The CDR3 region has the DNA TGTGCCAGGCACGACCCGGATACCAGGGAAACAGATACGCAGTATTTT. Protein: CARHDPDTRETDTQYF.

This sequence joins TRBV5-8 and TRBJ1-2; D is uncertain. The CDR3 runs 14 residues. Germline V gene data show CDR1 as SGHTS and CDR2 as YDEGEE. V lost 2 bases and J 2 bases, leaving 10 bases between the germline ends. The CDR3 spells CASSFVTGNYGYTF. In DNA form, the CDR3 reads TGTGCCAGCAGCTTTGTTACGGGGAACTATGGCTACACCTTC.

Notes on this clone: This may stem from a read error, because a much larger clone lies one nucleotide away. Other DNA sequences of this sample code for an identical CDR3. The chain couples TRBV24-1 to TRBJ2-1, with D possibly matching TRBD2 (5 bases). V gave up 7 bases and J gave up 8 bases, with 14 bases separating them. CDR1 KGHDR and CDR2 SFDVKD come from the germline V gene. The CDR3 is 13 residues long. This chain's CDR3 is CATRNTGSYEQFF. CDR3 nucleotide sequence: TGTGCCACCAGAAACACGGGGAGCTATGAGCAGTTCTTC.

The rearrangement links TRBV10-3 to TRBJ2-1, with 14 bases fitting TRBD2. With V trimmed by 10 bases and J by 10 bases, 12 bases remained unmatched. Germline V gene data show CDR1 as ENHRY and CDR2 as SYGVKD. CDR3 length: 15 amino acids. The CDR3 is CATRLAGGPENEQFF. The CDR3 DNA sequence: TGTGCCACCCGACTAGCGGGGGGGCCGGAAAACGAGCAGTTCTTC.

This clone has a handful of counts. The chain couples TRBV21-1 to TRBJ2-7; TRBD1, the D gene given by the table, was not confirmed from the DNA. TRBV21-1 is assigned pseudogene status. The CDR3 is 15 amino acids. Written as DNA, the CDR3 is TGTGCCAGCAGCAAAGAAGGGACAGGTAGCCACGAGCAGTACTTC. It encodes CASSKEGTGSHEQYF.

The chain is built from TRBV7-2 and TRBJ1-1; D is possibly TRBD1 (5 bases). CDR1 SGHTA and CDR2 FQGNSA come from the germline V gene. The CDR3 loop spans 14 amino acids. V shed 2 bases and J shed 4 bases, with 11 bases lying between them. The chain's CDR3 is CASSLWGGITEAFF. CDR3 DNA sequence: TGTGCCAGCAGCTTATGGGGGGGGATCACTGAAGCTTTCTTT.

The chain combines TRBV12-3 or TRBV12-4 with TRBJ1-1; D may be TRBD1 (5 bases). V dropped 6 bases and J dropped 6 bases, with 11 bases sitting between them. This CDR3 comprises 12 residues. Written as DNA, the CDR3 is TGTGCCAGCAGCCCCAGGGCAGCTGAAGCTTTCTTT. Residues: CASSPRAAEAFF.

V usage is TRBV7-2 and J usage is TRBJ1-1; D unresolved. Germline V gives CDR1 SGHTA, CDR2 FQGNSA. Trimming left V 1 base short and J 2 bases short, with 8 bases between. The CDR3 runs to 14 residues. The CDR3 is CASSLGGINTEAFF. CDR3 nucleotide sequence: TGTGCCAGCAGCTTAGGCGGAATCAACACTGAAGCTTTCTTT.

V is TRBV27 and J is TRBJ2-1; 9 bases are shared with TRBD1. Germline V gene data show CDR1 as MNHEY and CDR2 as SMNVEV (reference sequence). This CDR3 comprises 16 residues. V was clipped by 1 base and J by 8 bases; unmatched bases: 9. The CDR3 here is CASSLFWRQGEDEQFF. CDR3 nucleotide sequence: TGTGCCAGCAGTTTATTTTGGAGACAGGGGGAGGATGAGCAGTTCTTC.

The chain combines TRBV4-3 with TRBJ1-2, with a tentative D call TRBD1 (5 bases). V was cut by 0 bases and J by 2 bases, with 16 bases left in between. The germline V gene has CDR1 LGHNA and CDR2 YSLEER. The CDR3 has 17 amino acids. The CDR3 DNA follows: TGCGCCAGCAGCCAAGATCGCCGCGGGGCCACGAACTATGGCTACACCTTC. Residues: CASSQDRRGATNYGYTF.

The chain joins TRBV5-1 to TRBJ2-7; the match to TRBD1 covers 7 bases. Trimming cost V 4 bases and J 6 bases; bases outside gene matches: 16. Germline CDR1 reads SGHRS; CDR2 reads YFSETQ. This CDR3 is built from 16 residues. For the CDR3, the DNA is TGCGCCAGCAGCAAGAATCTAGGGACAGATCTCGTCGAGCAGTACTTC. Translating it yields CASSKNLGTDLVEQYF.